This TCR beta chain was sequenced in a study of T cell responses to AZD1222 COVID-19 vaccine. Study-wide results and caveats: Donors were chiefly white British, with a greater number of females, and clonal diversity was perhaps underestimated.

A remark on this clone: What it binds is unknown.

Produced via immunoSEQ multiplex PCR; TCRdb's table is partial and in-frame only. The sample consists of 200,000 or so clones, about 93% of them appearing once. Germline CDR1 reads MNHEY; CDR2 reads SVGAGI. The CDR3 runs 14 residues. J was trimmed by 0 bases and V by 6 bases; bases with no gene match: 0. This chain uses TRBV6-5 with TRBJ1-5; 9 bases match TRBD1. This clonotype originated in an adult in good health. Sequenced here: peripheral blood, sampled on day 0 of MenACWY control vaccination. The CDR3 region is CASRGQGSNQPQHF. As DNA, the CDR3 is TGTGCCAGCAGGGGACAGGGTAGCAATCAGCCCCAGCATTTT.